This TCR beta chain emerged from a study of blood T cells in healthy people across ages. As for this clonotype: Its antigen remains unknown. Germline and junction disagree at one end, which may indicate a read error.

Ranging in age from about 6 to 95, the donors were healthy Caucasian individuals from Russia. Germline CDR1 DFQATT, CDR2 SNEGSKA (reference sequence). CDR3 length: 15 amino acids. Regarding the study as a whole: Getting older went along with TCR beta diversity per million T cells dropping roughly linearly.

It was with a sample-barcoded 5' primer and a J-beta primer mix that a second PCR of roughly 7 to 12 cycles was run. Every single cDNA molecule received a tag from a template-switch adaptor with 12 random nucleotides. Sequencing of every sample gave 2.5 million or more CDR3-containing paired-end reads. TCRdb re-called the 5' RACE reads with MiXCR, one entry per CDR3 protein. The data hold more than 800,000 distinct CDR3 sequences, with 45% observed a single time. The sample taken for sequencing was blood. The chain is built from TRBV20-1 and TRBJ2-1, with 9 positions matching TRBD1. The TCR comes from a woman aged 55-75 years in good health. The CDR3 protein is CSATTGGQFYNEQFF. The CDR3 region has the DNA TGCAGTGCTACTACAGGGGGCCAATTTTACAACGAGCAGTTCTTC.